These 18 T cell receptor beta chains came from one sample sequenced in a study of T cells in Graves' hyperthyroidism and ophthalmopathy. TCR beta CDR3 regions were amplified from RNA transcripts. The primer set for the first-round RT-PCR of the TCR CDR3 was HTBI. TCRdb reprocessed the multiplex PCR reads via MiXCR and lists one record per CDR3 protein. The sample yields some 560,000 distinct CDR3 sequences, 15% to 17% seen once. The sample comprised blood. The source of these receptors is a woman in her twenties or thirties with Graves' hyperthyroidism.

This clonotype was found many times. The V call is TRBV5-1, the J call TRBJ2-3; TRBD2 matches at 7 bases. This CDR3 has 16 amino acids. Germline V gene sequence: CDR1 SGHRS, CDR2 YFSETQ. Trimming took 1 base from V and 3 from J; bases not matched to a gene: 8. CDR3 protein: CASSLRTAGVTDTQYF. Here the CDR3 DNA reads TGCGCCAGCAGCTTGCGTACTGCGGGAGTGACAGATACGCAGTATTTT. The whole variable domain, remainder taken from reference TRBV5-1 and TRBJ2-3, is KAGVTQTPRYLIKTRGQQVTLSCSPISGHRSVSWYQQTPGQGLQFLFEYFSETQRNKGNFPGRFSGRQFSNSRSEMNVSTLELGDSALYLCASSLRTAGVTDTQYFGPGTRLTVL.

The V gene is TRBV18, the J gene TRBJ2-5, with TRBD1 matching 7 bases. Germline assignment: CDR1 KGHSH and CDR2 LQKENI. Losses at the gene ends were 6 bases for V and 1 base for J; bases not matched to a gene: 5. The CDR3 covers 14 residues. The CDR3 nucleotides are TGTGCCAGCTCTCGGGGACAGCGCCAAGAGACCCAGTACTTC. It codes for CASSRGQRQETQYF.

This clonotype appeared many times. The CDR3 region has the DNA TGTGCCAGCAGCCACGGGGGGACAATTGAAGCTTTCTTT. It translates to CASSHGGTIEAFF. J is TRBJ1-1 and V is TRBV28; D is perhaps TRBD1 (6 bases). The length of the CDR3 is 13 residues. Germline V lookup: CDR1 MDHEN, CDR2 SYDVKM. With 6 bases removed from V and 7 bases from J, the gap between germline ends came to 15 bases.

This clonotype has at least ten counts. This chain uses TRBV20-1 with TRBJ2-1, with unresolved D. Trimming took off 3 bases at V and 2 bases at J, with 5 bases between the two ends. CDR3 length: 12 amino acids. Germline lookup yields CDR1 DFQATT and CDR2 SNEGSKA (reference sequence). DNA for the CDR3: TGCAGTGCTAGCCCCACCTACAATGAGCAGTTCTTC. It codes for CSASPTYNEQFF.

In this sample, this clonotype turned up many times. V and J are TRBV20-1 and TRBJ2-5; TRBD2 agrees at 9 bases. There are 13 residues in the CDR3. Germline CDR1 and CDR2: DFQATT and SNEGSKA (reference sequence). The junction had 5 bases not matched to a gene; V was cut back by 4 bases and J by 5 bases. CDR3 bases: TGCAGTGCTAAGAGGGCGGGAGGGGAGACCCAGTACTTC. Amino acid sequence: CSAKRAGGETQYF.

This clonotype was observed at least ten times. The chain links TRBV20-1 to TRBJ2-7; perhaps TRBD2 as D (6 bases). This CDR3 is built from 12 residues. Between the trimmed V and J ends, which lost 5 bases and 6 bases, there was a span of 14 bases. Germline CDR1 DFQATT, CDR2 SNEGSKA (reference sequence). In DNA, the CDR3 is TGCAGTGCTGCTCACCCGCGGGGCGAGCAGTACTTC. This gives the protein CSAAHPRGEQYF.

At least ten counts were recorded for this clonotype. The V and J genes are TRBV2 and TRBJ2-7, with unresolved D. Trimming removed 2 bases from V and 7 bases from J, with 18 bases in between. The germline CDR1 and CDR2 sequences are SNHLY and FYNNEI. This CDR3 region has 15 residues. The CDR3 DNA reads as TGTGCCAGCAGTGAATCCCGGCTGTCGGTGGATGAGCAGTACTTC. Its translation: CASSESRLSVDEQYF.

This clonotype was observed at least ten times. The J gene is TRBJ2-5, the V gene TRBV7-9, with 11 positions matching TRBD2. Trimming cost V 1 base and J 2 bases; bases outside gene matches: 6. CDR3 length equals 17 residues. CDR1 is SEHNR, CDR2 FQNEAQ, per germline (reference sequence). CDR3 DNA: TGTGCCAGCAGCTTAGAATGGGGACTAGCGGCACAAGAGACCCAGTACTTC. It specifies CASSLEWGLAAQETQYF.

This clonotype was observed at least ten times. This chain joins TRBV4-2 and TRBJ2-1, with D hard to call. This CDR3 contains 13 residues. Germline V CDR1 and CDR2: LGHNA, YNFKEQ. V shed 0 bases and J shed 9 bases, with 9 bases lying between them. The CDR3 here is CASSQESVAEQFF. The CDR3, as DNA: TGTGCCAGCAGCCAAGAGAGCGTTGCTGAGCAGTTCTTC.

This clonotype showed up many times. The chain couples TRBV4-1 to TRBJ1-1; possible D gene TRBD1, 5 bases. There are 16 residues in the CDR3. In germline, CDR1 is MGHRA, CDR2 YSYEKL. The V and J ends lost 1 base and 0 bases respectively, with 12 bases between them. The CDR3 loop is CASSQGAGRMNTEAFF. In nucleotides, the CDR3 is TGCGCCAGCAGCCAAGGGGCAGGGCGGATGAACACTGAAGCTTTCTTT.

This clonotype was found many times. The V gene is TRBV6-6, the J gene TRBJ2-7; perhaps TRBD1 as D (5 bases). The V gene's germline CDR1 is MNHNY and CDR2 SVGAGI (reference sequence). Between the trimmed V and J ends, which lost 2 bases and 6 bases, there was a span of 5 bases. The CDR3 is made up of 11 amino acids. CDR3 sequence (DNA): TGTGCCAGCAGTTACAGGGGCGAGCAGTACTTC. Protein: CASSYRGEQYF.

This clonotype was seen at least ten times. The chain joins TRBV4-2 to TRBJ2-2; D unresolved. Trimming left V 2 bases short and J 6 bases short, with 10 bases between. In germline, CDR1 is LGHNA, CDR2 YNFKEQ. CDR3 length: 14 residues. CDR3 bases: TGTGCCAGCAGCCAAATGGGGTTATCCGGGGAGCTGTTTTTT. Encoded protein: CASSQMGLSGELFF.

This clonotype was observed many times. The chain couples TRBV28 to TRBJ2-1; TRBD1 matches at 7 bases. CDR3 length: 15 residues. Per germline, CDR1 MDHEN and CDR2 SYDVKM. V shed 7 bases and J 6 bases; nucleotides not matched to a gene: 12. The CDR3 DNA is TGTGCCAGCATCGAGACAGGGCAGGTAGCCAATGAGCAGTTCTTC. Its translation is CASIETGQVANEQFF.

Many counts were recorded for this clonotype. The chain joins TRBV2 to TRBJ2-4, with no clear D. Germline V gene sequence: CDR1 SNHLY, CDR2 FYNNEI. The CDR3 runs 17 residues. V was pared by 0 bases and J by 0 bases, with 12 bases between. The CDR3 DNA follows: TGTGCCAGCAGTGAAGCGGGCATACGTATAGCCAAAAACATTCAGTACTTC. Residues: CASSEAGIRIAKNIQYF.

The CDR3 reads CSAHGGRALGEQYF. The CDR3 DNA reads TGCAGTGCCCACGGCGGGAGGGCCCTTGGGGAGCAGTACTTC. This chain joins TRBV20-1 and TRBJ2-7, with 9 bases identical to TRBD2. J lost 7 bases, V lost 6 bases, and 13 bases had no gene match. Looked up from germline, CDR1 is DFQATT and CDR2 is SNEGSKA (reference sequence). This CDR3 contains 14 residues.

The chain employs TRBV18 and TRBJ2-7; 9 bases align to TRBD1. This CDR3 has 14 residues. From germline, CDR1 is KGHSH and CDR2 LQKENI. Unmatched junction bases numbered 5, after V lost 3 bases and J lost 5 bases. The CDR3 DNA reads as TGTGCCAGCTCACCCTTCGACAGGGGGGACGAGCAGTACTTC. Translation gives CASSPFDRGDEQYF.

The sample holds a few counts of this clonotype. The genes are TRBV4-1 and TRBJ2-1; D is perhaps TRBD2 (6 bases). Germline CDR1 and CDR2: MGHRA and YSYEKL. The CDR3 has 13 residues. The ends were cut back, 7 bases at V and 8 bases at J, with 15 bases in the middle. CDR3 sequence reads: CASTRAGDDEQFF. As DNA, the CDR3 is TGCGCCAGCACCCGAGCGGGTGATGATGAGCAGTTCTTC.

This clonotype was seen only a few times. This chain uses TRBV6-5 with TRBJ1-3, with unresolved D. Germline V gene sequence: CDR1 MNHEY, CDR2 SVGAGI. CDR3 length equals 18 residues. Trimming stripped 3 bases from V and 4 bases from J, with 22 bases between. CDR3 in DNA: TGTGCCAGCAGTTATTCCCGACCGACGCAGCAAGCAGGAAACACCATATATTTT. Amino acids: CASSYSRPTQQAGNTIYF.